This T cell receptor (beta chain) was captured by sequencing in a study of blood T cell repertoires in COVID-19. Turning to the study itself: Collection of acute and convalescent COVID-19 samples took place in the United States, Italy and Spain. T cells, B-cell-depleted T cells, or PBMCs supplied cDNA or gDNA.

The data were produced by immunoSEQ multiplex PCR, yet TCRdb's version contains in-frame clones alone and is incomplete. The sample yields roughly 190,000 clones, around nine tenths seen once. Those who participated ranged in age from roughly 18 to 90 years and resided in about two dozen US areas. Clinical history reported by participants formed the basis on which cohorts were assigned. Germline V CDR1 and CDR2: SGHDT, YYEEEE. V lost 4 bases and J lost 8, with 13 bases in between. This CDR3 has 13 residues. The clonotype comes from a woman aged 18-29 years who had recovered from COVID-19. V and J are TRBV5-6 and TRBJ2-1; tentatively, D is TRBD1 (6 bases). Material: PBMCs or T cells enriched from blood (not recorded which). DNA of the CDR3: TGTGCCAGCAGCGGGGACACTTGGGATGAGCAGTTCTTC. Translating it yields CASSGDTWDEQFF.